This T cell receptor (beta chain) was identified during a study of blood T cell repertoires in COVID-19. Assay used: immunoSEQ multiplex PCR; TCRdb lists only in-frame clones, some missing. Of roughly 250,000 clones detected, about 80% appear once; the ten largest clones hold around 16%. Germline values: CDR1 LNHNV, CDR2 YYDKDF (reference sequence). V lost 9 bases to trimming and J lost 6 bases, with 19 bases between them. This CDR3 comprises 14 residues. The chain joins TRBV15 to TRBJ2-3, with a possible D match to TRBD2 (7 bases). Sequencing was done on a sample of peripheral blood. The clonotype was recovered from a person aged 70 to 85 with COVID-19, enrolled during active disease. The CDR3 sequence is CATSGQSGGDTQYF. CDR3 bases: TGTGCCACTAGCGGACAGTCCGGGGGGGATACGCAGTATTTT.